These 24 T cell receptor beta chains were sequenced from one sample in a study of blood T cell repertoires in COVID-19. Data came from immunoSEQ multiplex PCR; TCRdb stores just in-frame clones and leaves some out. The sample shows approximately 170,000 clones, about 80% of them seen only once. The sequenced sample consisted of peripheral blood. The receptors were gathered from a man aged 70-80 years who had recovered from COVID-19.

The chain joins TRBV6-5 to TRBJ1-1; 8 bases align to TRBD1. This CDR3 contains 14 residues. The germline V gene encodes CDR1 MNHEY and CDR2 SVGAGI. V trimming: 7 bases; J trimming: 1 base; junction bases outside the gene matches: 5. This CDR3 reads CASNGQGGNTEAFF. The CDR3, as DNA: TGTGCCAGCAACGGACAGGGAGGGAACACTGAAGCTTTCTTT.

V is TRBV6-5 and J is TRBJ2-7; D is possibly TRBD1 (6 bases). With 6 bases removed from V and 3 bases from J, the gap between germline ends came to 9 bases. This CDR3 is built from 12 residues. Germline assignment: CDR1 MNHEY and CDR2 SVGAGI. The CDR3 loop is CASSGDNYEQYF. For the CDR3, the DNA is TGTGCCAGCAGCGGGGACAACTACGAGCAGTACTTC.

CDR3 sequence reads: CASSPLPGFSYEQYF. The CDR3 coding sequence is TGTGCCAGCTCACCATTACCAGGGTTTTCCTACGAGCAGTACTTC. The V gene is TRBV18, the J gene TRBJ2-7, with D possibly being TRBD1 (5 bases). Looked up from germline, CDR1 is KGHSH and CDR2 is LQKENI. The CDR3 totals 15 residues. V lost 2 bases and J 1 base, leaving 12 bases between the germline ends. Full variable domain (outside the CDR3, taken from reference TRBV18 and TRBJ2-7): NAGVMQNPRHLVRRRGQEARLRCSPMKGHSHVYWYRQLPEEGLKFMVYLQKENIIDESGMPKERFSAEFPKEGPSILRIQQVVRGDSAAYFCASSPLPGFSYEQYFGPGTRLTVT.

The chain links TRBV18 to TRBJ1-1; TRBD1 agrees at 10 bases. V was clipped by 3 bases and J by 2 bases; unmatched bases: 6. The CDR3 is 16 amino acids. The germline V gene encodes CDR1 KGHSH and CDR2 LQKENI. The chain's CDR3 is CASSPRGDRGNTEAFF. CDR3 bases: TGTGCCAGCTCACCGCGGGGGGACAGGGGTAACACTGAAGCTTTCTTT.

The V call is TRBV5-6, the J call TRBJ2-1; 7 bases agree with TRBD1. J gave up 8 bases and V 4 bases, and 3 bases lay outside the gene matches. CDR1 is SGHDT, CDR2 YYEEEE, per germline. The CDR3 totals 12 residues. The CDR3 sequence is CASSHRGYEQFF. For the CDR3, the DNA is TGTGCCAGCAGCCACAGGGGATATGAGCAGTTCTTC. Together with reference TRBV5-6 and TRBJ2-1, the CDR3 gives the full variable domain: DAGVTQSPTHLIKTRGQQVTLRCSPKSGHDTVSWYQQALGQGPQFIFQYYEEEERQRGNFPDRFSGHQFPNYSSELNVNALLLGDSALYLCASSHRGYEQFFGPGTRLTVL.

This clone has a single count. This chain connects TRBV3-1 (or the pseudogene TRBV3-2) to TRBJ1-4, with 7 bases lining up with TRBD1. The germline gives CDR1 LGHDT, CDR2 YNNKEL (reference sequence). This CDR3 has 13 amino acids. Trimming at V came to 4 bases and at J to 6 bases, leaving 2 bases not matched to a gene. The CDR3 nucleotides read TGTGCCAGCAGCCCCGGGACAGATGAAAAACTGTTTTTT. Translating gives CASSPGTDEKLFF.

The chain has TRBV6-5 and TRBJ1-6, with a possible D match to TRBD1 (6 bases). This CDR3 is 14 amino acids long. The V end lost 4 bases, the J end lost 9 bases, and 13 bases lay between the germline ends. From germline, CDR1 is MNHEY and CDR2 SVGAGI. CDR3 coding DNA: TGTGCCAGCAGTTCTGACAGGACTGGTTCACCCCTCCACTTT. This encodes CASSSDRTGSPLHF.

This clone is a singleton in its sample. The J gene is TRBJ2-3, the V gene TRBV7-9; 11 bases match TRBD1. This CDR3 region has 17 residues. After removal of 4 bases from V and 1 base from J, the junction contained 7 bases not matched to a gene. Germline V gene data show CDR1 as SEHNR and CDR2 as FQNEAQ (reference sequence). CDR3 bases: TGTGCCAGCAGCTCATCGCCGGGACAGGGGGGCACAGATACGCAGTATTTT. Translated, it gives CASSSSPGQGGTDTQYF.

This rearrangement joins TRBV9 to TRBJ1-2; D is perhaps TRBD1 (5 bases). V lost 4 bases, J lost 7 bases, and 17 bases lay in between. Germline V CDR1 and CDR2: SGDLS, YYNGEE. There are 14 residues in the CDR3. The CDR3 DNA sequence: TGTGCCAGCAGCCTAAGGGACCCCGGGGGTGGCTACACCTTC. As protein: CASSLRDPGGGYTF.

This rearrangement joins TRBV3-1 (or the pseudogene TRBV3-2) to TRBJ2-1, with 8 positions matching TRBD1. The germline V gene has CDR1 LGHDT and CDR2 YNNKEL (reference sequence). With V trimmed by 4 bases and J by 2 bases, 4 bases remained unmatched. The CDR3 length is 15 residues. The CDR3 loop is CASSRGTGPYNEQFF. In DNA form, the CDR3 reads TGTGCCAGCAGCCGAGGGACAGGACCCTACAATGAGCAGTTCTTC.

CDR3: CASSTDSGNGYTF. The CDR3 DNA follows: TGCGCCAGCAGCACGGACAGTGGAAATGGCTACACCTTC. The V call is TRBV5-1, the J call TRBJ1-2, with a tentative D call TRBD1 (6 bases). Trimming stripped 4 bases from V and 6 bases from J, with 13 bases between. This CDR3 is 13 amino acids long. The V gene's germline CDR1 is SGHRS and CDR2 YFSETQ.

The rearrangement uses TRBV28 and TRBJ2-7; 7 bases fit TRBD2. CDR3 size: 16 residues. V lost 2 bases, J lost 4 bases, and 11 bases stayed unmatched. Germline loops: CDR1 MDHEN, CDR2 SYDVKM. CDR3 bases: TGTGCCAGCAGTTTAAACCGGGGGGACTTAGAGTACGAGCAGTACTTC. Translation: CASSLNRGDLEYEQYF.

This chain's CDR3 is CASSITLAGANEQYF. For the CDR3, the DNA is TGTGCCAGTAGTATTACGCTAGCGGGAGCCAACGAGCAGTACTTC. The chain links TRBV19 to TRBJ2-7; 10 bases line up with TRBD2. The CDR3 extends over 15 amino acids. The germline V gene encodes CDR1 LNHDA and CDR2 SQIVND (reference sequence). The trim removed 3 bases at V and 5 bases at J, leaving 7 bases unmatched.

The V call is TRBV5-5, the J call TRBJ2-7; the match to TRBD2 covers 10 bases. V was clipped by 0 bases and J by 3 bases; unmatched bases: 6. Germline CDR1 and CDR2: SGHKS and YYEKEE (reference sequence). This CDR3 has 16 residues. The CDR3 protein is CASSLGHSGGSYEQYF. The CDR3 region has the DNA TGTGCCAGCAGCTTGGGCCATAGCGGGGGGAGCTACGAGCAGTACTTC.

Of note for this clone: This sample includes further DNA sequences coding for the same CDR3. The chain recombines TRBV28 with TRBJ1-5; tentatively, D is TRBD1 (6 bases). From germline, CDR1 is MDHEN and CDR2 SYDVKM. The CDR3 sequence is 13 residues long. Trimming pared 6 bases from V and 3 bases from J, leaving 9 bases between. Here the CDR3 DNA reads TGTGCCAGCAGACAGGGATCCAATCAGCCCCAGCATTTT. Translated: CASRQGSNQPQHF.

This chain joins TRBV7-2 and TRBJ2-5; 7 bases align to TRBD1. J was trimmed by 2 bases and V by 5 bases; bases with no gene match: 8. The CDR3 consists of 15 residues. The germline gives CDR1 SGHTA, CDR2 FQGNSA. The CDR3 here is CASSLGTAIQETQYF. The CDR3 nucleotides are TGTGCCAGCAGCCTAGGGACAGCTATTCAAGAGACCCAGTACTTC.

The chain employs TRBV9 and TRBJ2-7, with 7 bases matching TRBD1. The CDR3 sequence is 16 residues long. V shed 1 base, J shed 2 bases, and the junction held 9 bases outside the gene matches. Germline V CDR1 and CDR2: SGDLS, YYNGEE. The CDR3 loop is CASSVPGVRGPYEQYF. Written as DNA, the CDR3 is TGTGCCAGCAGCGTACCAGGGGTGAGGGGGCCCTACGAGCAGTACTTC.

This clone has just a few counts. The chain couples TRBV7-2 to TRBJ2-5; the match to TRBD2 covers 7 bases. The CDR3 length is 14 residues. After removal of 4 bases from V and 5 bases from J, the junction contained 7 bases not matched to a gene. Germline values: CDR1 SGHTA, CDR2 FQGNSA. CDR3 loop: CASSSGLPLETQYF. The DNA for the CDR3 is TGTGCCAGCAGCTCGGGACTACCGCTCGAGACCCAGTACTTC. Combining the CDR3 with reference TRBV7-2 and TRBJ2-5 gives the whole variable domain GAGVSQSPSNKVTEKGKDVELRCDPISGHTALYWYRQSLGQGLEFLIYFQGNSAPDKSGLPSDRFSAERTGGSVSTLTIQRTQQEDSAVYLCASSSGLPLETQYFGPGTRLLVL.

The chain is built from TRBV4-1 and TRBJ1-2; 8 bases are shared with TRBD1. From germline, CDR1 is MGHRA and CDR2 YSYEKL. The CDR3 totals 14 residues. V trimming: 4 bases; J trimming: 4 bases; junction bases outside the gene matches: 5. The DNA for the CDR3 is TGCGCCAGCAGCCGACAGGGGAGGGCCTATGGCTACACCTTC. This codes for CASSRQGRAYGYTF.

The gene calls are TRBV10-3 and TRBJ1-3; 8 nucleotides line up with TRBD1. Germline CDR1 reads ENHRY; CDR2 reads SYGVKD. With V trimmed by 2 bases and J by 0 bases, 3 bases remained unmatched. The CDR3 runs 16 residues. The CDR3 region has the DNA TGTGCCATCAGTGAGGCAACAGGGGGCTCTGGAAACACCATATATTTT. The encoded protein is CAISEATGGSGNTIYF.

DNA for the CDR3: TGTGCCAGCAGTTCGACTACTGGCACAGATACGCAGTATTTT. Amino acid sequence: CASSSTTGTDTQYF. V is TRBV27 and J is TRBJ2-3, with a weak D call TRBD2 (5 bases). CDR3 size: 14 residues. The V and J ends lost 4 bases and 1 base respectively, with 9 bases between them. The V gene's germline CDR1 is MNHEY and CDR2 SMNVEV (reference sequence).

CDR3 DNA sequence: TGTGCCAGCAGCCAAGACCTGGGCGGGGGAGCTTTGAACACTGAAGCTTTCTTT. Amino acids: CASSQDLGGGALNTEAFF. V gene TRBV3-1 (or the pseudogene TRBV3-2) combines with J gene TRBJ1-1, with D perhaps matching TRBD1 (5 bases). The germline gives CDR1 LGHDT, CDR2 YNNKEL (reference sequence). There are 18 residues in the CDR3. Trimming took 0 bases from V and 0 from J, leaving 17 bases between them.

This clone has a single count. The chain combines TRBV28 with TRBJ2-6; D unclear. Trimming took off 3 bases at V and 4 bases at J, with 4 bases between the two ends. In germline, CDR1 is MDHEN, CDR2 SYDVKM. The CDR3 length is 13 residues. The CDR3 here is CASSFPGANVLTF. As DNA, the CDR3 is TGTGCCAGCAGTTTCCCAGGGGCCAACGTCCTGACTTTC. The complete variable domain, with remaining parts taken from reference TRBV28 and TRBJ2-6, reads DVKVTQSSRYLVKRTGEKVFLECVQDMDHENMFWYRQDPGLGLRLIYFSYDVKMKEKGDIPEGYSVSREKKERFSLILESASTNQTSMYLCASSFPGANVLTFGAGSRLTVL.

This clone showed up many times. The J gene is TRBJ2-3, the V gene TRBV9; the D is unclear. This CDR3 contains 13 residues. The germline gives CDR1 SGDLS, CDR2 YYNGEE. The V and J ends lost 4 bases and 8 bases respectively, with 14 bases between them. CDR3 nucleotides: TGTGCCAGCAGCCGATCAGACCCAGGTACGCAGTATTTT. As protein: CASSRSDPGTQYF.